This T cell receptor (beta chain) was captured by sequencing in a study of blood T cell repertoires in COVID-19. Profiling relied on immunoSEQ multiplex PCR, and the TCRdb table lists in-frame clones only, not all of them. The table lists over 30,000 clones, less than 90% of them singletons. The CDR3 is made up of 15 amino acids. Trimming cost V 0 bases and J 2 bases, with 10 bases left between them. CDR1 SGHTA and CDR2 FQGTGA come from the germline V gene. This clone was recorded once. This receptor was identified in a woman aged 55-69 years with active COVID-19. Material: peripheral blood. The chain couples TRBV7-3 to TRBJ2-5; weak D call: TRBD1 (6 bases). The CDR3 region has the DNA TGTGCCAGCAGCTTAACGGCAGGGGTTCAAGAGACCCAGTACTTC. Its translation: CASSLTAGVQETQYF. The full variable domain, rest sourced from reference TRBV7-3 and TRBJ2-5, is GAGVSQTPSNKVTEKGKYVELRCDPISGHTALYWYRQSLGQGPEFLIYFQGTGAADDSGLPNDRFFAVRPEGSVSTLKIQRTERGDSAVYLCASSLTAGVQETQYFGPGTRLLVL.